The 32 T cell receptor beta chains below all came from one sample that was sequenced in a study of identical twins. TCRdb re-analysed the 5' RACE reads in MiXCR, keeping a single row per CDR3 protein. This sample has around 280,000 distinct CDR3 sequences; about 8% occur once, and the top ten carry 2% to 2.5%. This sample was shared with a second study, whose subject was yellow fever vaccine responses in identical twins.

Input material: memory (CD45RO+) T cells sorted from blood. These receptors originate from a young woman in good health.

The sample holds a few counts of this clonotype. The chain uses TRBV6-4 and TRBJ2-1, with D uncertain. V shed 2 bases and J shed 4 bases, with 6 bases lying between them. Germline assignment: CDR1 MRHNA and CDR2 SNTAGT. The CDR3 covers 13 residues. The CDR3 spells CASSDNNYNEQFF. CDR3 coding DNA: TGTGCCAGCAGTGACAACAATTACAATGAGCAGTTCTTC.

This clonotype was seen at least ten times. This rearrangement joins TRBV2 to TRBJ2-3; 9 bases are shared with TRBD2. With V trimmed by 3 bases and J by 8 bases, 9 bases remained unmatched. Germline assignment: CDR1 SNHLY and CDR2 FYNNEI. This CDR3 is 15 amino acids long. The CDR3 loop is CASSDWAGGPVTQYF. Written as DNA, the CDR3 is TGTGCCAGCAGTGACTGGGCGGGGGGGCCTGTTACGCAGTATTTT.

This clonotype has only a few counts. V gene TRBV28 combines with J gene TRBJ2-7; TRBD1 matches at 9 bases. The V segment lost 6 bases and the J segment 1 base; nucleotides outside the gene matches: 4. This CDR3 spans 14 amino acids. Germline V gives CDR1 MDHEN, CDR2 SYDVKM. CDR3 sequence reads: CASRSTGGSYEQYF. The CDR3 nucleotides are TGTGCCAGCAGGTCGACAGGGGGGTCCTACGAGCAGTACTTC.

A few counts support this clonotype. This chain uses TRBV6-5 with TRBJ2-7; D is unclear. CDR3 length: 14 amino acids. The germline V and J ends were trimmed by 2 bases and 7 bases, with 15 bases remaining between them. Germline CDR1 reads MNHEY; CDR2 reads SVGAGI. CDR3 nucleotides: TGTGCCAGCAGTTACCGTCTAGGCCTAGGGGAGCAGTACGTC. Translating it yields CASSYRLGLGEQYV.

This clonotype appeared many times. The J gene is TRBJ1-4, the V gene TRBV28, with no clear D. Trimming removed 6 bases at V and 8 bases at J, with 10 bases between. The CDR3 extends over 12 amino acids. CDR1 and CDR2 from the germline V gene are MDHEN and SYDVKM. Written as DNA, the CDR3 is TGTGCCAGCAGGGCCCCGGGAGAAAAACTGTTTTTT. It is translated as CASRAPGEKLFF.

J is TRBJ2-2 and V is TRBV28; D not certain. V lost 6 bases, J lost 3 bases, and 8 bases lay in between. Germline loops: CDR1 MDHEN, CDR2 SYDVKM. The CDR3 spans 13 residues. This CDR3 reads CASRDEYTGELFF. Written as DNA, the CDR3 is TGTGCCAGCAGGGATGAGTACACCGGGGAGCTGTTTTTT.

There are a few counts of this clonotype. The CDR3 region is CASSAEVANYGYTF. CDR3 DNA sequence: TGCGCCAGCAGTGCTGAAGTAGCTAACTATGGCTACACCTTC. The chain employs TRBV5-1 and TRBJ1-2; D call uncertain. Trimming took off 5 bases at V and 0 bases at J, with 11 bases between the two ends. The CDR3 contains 14 residues. Germline V gives CDR1 SGHRS, CDR2 YFSETQ.

This clonotype came up many times. This chain uses TRBV20-1 with TRBJ2-3; 8 bases map to TRBD1. This CDR3 region has 13 residues. V gave up 6 bases and J gave up 1 base; unmatched junction bases: 3. Germline-derived CDR1 and CDR2 are DFQATT and SNEGSKA (reference sequence). Here the CDR3 reads CSAPTGGTDTQYF. As DNA, the CDR3 is TGCAGTGCCCCGACAGGGGGCACAGATACGCAGTATTTT.

The chain joins TRBV27 to TRBJ1-4, with D unresolved. This CDR3 contains 12 residues. CDR1 is MNHEY, CDR2 SMNVEV, per germline (reference sequence). The V end lost 8 bases, the J end lost 0 bases, and 4 bases lay between the germline ends. CDR3: CASGATNEKLFF. Written as DNA, the CDR3 is TGTGCCAGCGGTGCAACTAATGAAAAACTGTTTTTT.

The chain links TRBV29-1 to TRBJ2-1; 9 nucleotides match TRBD2. The V segment lost 7 bases and the J segment 8 bases; nucleotides outside the gene matches: 21. The CDR3 contains 17 residues. Germline lookup yields CDR1 SQVTM and CDR2 ANQGSEA. In nucleotides, the CDR3 is TGCAGCGGTTCCCAACCGGGGGCGCGGGGGGGCCGTTATGAGCAGTTCTTC. The encoded protein is CSGSQPGARGGRYEQFF.

The CDR3 region has the DNA TGTGCCAGCAGCTTGGGGGAGGCTGAAAAACTGTTTTTT. Translated: CASSLGEAEKLFF. The chain has TRBV7-2 and TRBJ1-4; D perhaps matches TRBD1 (5 bases). Looked up from germline, CDR1 is SGHTA and CDR2 is FQGNSA. The ends were cut back, 3 bases at V and 7 bases at J, with 9 bases in the middle. The CDR3 sequence is 13 residues long.

This clonotype has a count of ten or more. The genes are TRBV12-3 or TRBV12-4 and TRBJ1-1, with a tentative D call TRBD1 (5 bases). Trimming took 3 bases from V and 4 from J, leaving 15 bases between them. This CDR3 contains 15 residues. CDR3 sequence: CASSFNIGGSTEAFF. The CDR3 DNA follows: TGTGCCAGCAGTTTTAATATCGGGGGATCCACTGAAGCTTTCTTT.

Many counts were recorded for this clonotype. The chain is built from TRBV5-6 and TRBJ2-3, with a weak D call TRBD2 (6 bases). CDR1 is SGHDT, CDR2 YYEEEE, per germline. CDR3 length: 15 residues. The V gene lost 7 bases and the J gene lost 0 bases, with 15 bases spanning the gap. The CDR3 DNA reads TGTGCCAGCGGGACTTGGAAGCTGAGCACAGATACGCAGTATTTT. This gives the protein CASGTWKLSTDTQYF.

V gene TRBV10-2 combines with J gene TRBJ1-5; D is undetermined. In germline, CDR1 is WSHSY, CDR2 SAAADI. This CDR3 is built from 14 residues. Trimming took 9 bases from V and 4 from J, leaving 16 bases between them. CDR3 nucleotides: TGCGCCAGTGGGGTAAGCCCCGGGAATCAGCCCCAGCATTTT. It encodes CASGVSPGNQPQHF.

The chain is built from TRBV7-9 and TRBJ2-1; 11 bases match TRBD2. Losses at the gene ends were 3 bases for V and 10 bases for J; bases not matched to a gene: 8. This CDR3 is built from 15 residues. Germline-derived CDR1 and CDR2 are SEHNR and FQNEAQ (reference sequence). The CDR3 DNA reads as TGTGCCAGCAGCTTTACTAGCGGGAGACGAGTAGAGCAGTTCTTC. Its translation is CASSFTSGRRVEQFF.

This clonotype was seen repeatedly, ten times or more. The rearrangement uses TRBV5-1 and TRBJ2-3; no clear D. Germline V gene lookup returns CDR1 SGHRS and CDR2 YFSETQ. The V end lost 1 base, the J end lost 0 bases, and 12 bases lay between the germline ends. The CDR3 is made up of 16 amino acids. CDR3 sequence reads: CASSLSRVGSTDTQYF. The CDR3 nucleotides are TGCGCCAGCAGCTTGTCCCGGGTCGGGAGCACAGATACGCAGTATTTT.

The rearrangement joins TRBV25-1 to TRBJ2-5; either TRBD1 or TRBD2 may supply D (6 bases each). The CDR3 spans 15 residues. Germline V CDR1 and CDR2: MGHDK, SYGVNS. V shed 7 bases and J shed 4 bases, with 19 bases lying between them. The CDR3 bases are TGTGCCAGCAATACTCCGGGAGCCAGGGGAGAGACCCAGTACTTC. Encoded protein: CASNTPGARGETQYF.

This clonotype was picked up many times. The gene calls are TRBV12-3 or TRBV12-4 and TRBJ1-5; D is possibly TRBD1 (6 bases). V shed 1 base and J shed 2 bases, with 18 bases lying between them. The CDR3 has 18 residues. In DNA form, the CDR3 reads TGTGCCAGCAGTTTAGGGTTGGTCGGGGCAGGGGGCAATCAGCCCCAGCATTTT. Translation gives CASSLGLVGAGGNQPQHF.

This clonotype was counted only a few times. The rearrangement joins TRBV20-1 to TRBJ2-7; no clear D gene. Trimming shortened V by 3 bases and J by 2 bases, and 11 bases separated the two germline ends. Germline loops: CDR1 DFQATT, CDR2 SNEGSKA (reference sequence). CDR3 size: 13 residues. The CDR3 loop is CSARENTPYEQYV. CDR3 bases: TGCAGTGCTAGGGAAAATACCCCCTACGAGCAGTACGTC.

This clonotype was found a few times. J is TRBJ1-5 and V is TRBV19, with TRBD1 as a possible D gene (5 bases). V lost 7 bases, J lost 8 bases, and 15 bases lay in between. CDR1 and CDR2 (germline): LNHDA, SQIVND (reference sequence). The CDR3 is 13 residues long. CDR3 in amino acids: CASNFAGREPQHF. CDR3 coding DNA: TGTGCCAGTAACTTTGCAGGGAGGGAGCCCCAGCATTTT.

The chain couples TRBV11-2 to TRBJ2-5; D unresolved. Trimming cost V 2 bases and J 4 bases, with 8 bases left between them. Germline CDR1 and CDR2: SGHAT and FQNNGV. The CDR3 extends over 13 amino acids. CDR3 coding DNA: TGTGCCAGCAGCTTAATTACCGGAGAGACCCAGTACTTC. Its translation: CASSLITGETQYF.

This clonotype was observed a handful of times. V is TRBV5-1 and J is TRBJ2-2, with TRBD1 identical over 7 bases. CDR1 is SGHRS and CDR2 is YFSETQ in the germline V gene. This CDR3 region has 17 residues. J gave up 3 bases and V 0 bases, and 8 bases lay outside the gene matches. The CDR3 sequence: CASSLAGQGVHTGELFF. CDR3 DNA sequence: TGCGCCAGCAGCTTGGCCGGTCAGGGGGTGCACACCGGGGAGCTGTTTTTT.

This rearrangement joins TRBV5-1 to TRBJ2-1; 8 nucleotides agree with TRBD2. Germline CDR1 is SGHRS and CDR2 is YFSETQ. The junction had 9 bases not matched to a gene; V was cut back by 0 bases and J by 1 base. The CDR3 length is 18 residues. The CDR3: CASSLVPAGARSYNEQFF. CDR3 coding DNA: TGCGCCAGCAGCTTGGTACCAGCGGGGGCGAGGTCCTACAATGAGCAGTTCTTC.

This clonotype has a count of ten or more. J is TRBJ2-2 and V is TRBV7-6; D remains ambiguous. V was pared by 1 base and J by 0 bases, with 6 bases between. CDR1 is SGHVS, CDR2 FNYEAQ, per germline. The CDR3 totals 15 residues. CDR3 in DNA: TGTGCCAGCAGCTTAGTTGGGCCGAACACCGGGGAGCTGTTTTTT. Amino acids: CASSLVGPNTGELFF.

The table lists this clonotype with a few counts. V and J are TRBV20-1 and TRBJ2-7; 11 bases align to TRBD2. V lost 3 bases, J lost 2 bases, and 15 bases stayed unmatched. CDR3 length equals 18 residues. The V gene's germline CDR1 is DFQATT and CDR2 SNEGSKA (reference sequence). The CDR3 here is CSARPSGRLTSNAYEQYF. In DNA form, the CDR3 reads TGCAGTGCTAGGCCTAGCGGGAGGCTAACATCAAATGCCTACGAGCAGTACTTC.

This clonotype occurred a few times. The chain carries TRBV3-1 and TRBJ2-6, with TRBD2 as a possible D gene (5 bases). The CDR3 has 16 residues. Germline V gives CDR1 LGHDT, CDR2 YNNKEL (reference sequence). Trimming left V 7 bases short and J 0 bases short, with 13 bases between. CDR3 residues: CASTSLRGSGANVLTF. CDR3 nucleotides: TGTGCCAGCACTTCTCTACGGGGCTCTGGGGCCAACGTCCTGACTTTC.

The chain recombines TRBV18 with TRBJ2-7; TRBD2 agrees at 7 bases. Unmatched junction bases numbered 5, after V lost 3 bases and J lost 0 bases. The CDR3 is 15 amino acids. Germline V gene lookup returns CDR1 KGHSH and CDR2 LQKENI. CDR3 sequence reads: CASSPGGGSSYEQYF. The CDR3 bases are TGTGCCAGCTCACCTGGGGGGGGAAGCTCCTACGAGCAGTACTTC.

This clonotype was observed at least ten times. The chain combines TRBV6-4 with TRBJ2-2; the D is unclear. Germline CDR1 is MRHNA and CDR2 is SNTAGT. Between the trimmed V and J ends, which lost 6 bases and 4 bases, there was a span of 9 bases. CDR3 length: 13 amino acids. The CDR3 DNA follows: TGTGCCAGCAGCGACGACGTCACCGGGGAGCTGTTTTTT. The encoded protein is CASSDDVTGELFF.

This clonotype was found many times. The gene calls are TRBV28 and TRBJ1-6; D not resolved. The CDR3 is made up of 13 amino acids. Trimming shortened V by 3 bases and J by 6 bases, and 6 bases separated the two germline ends. The germline gives CDR1 MDHEN, CDR2 SYDVKM. The CDR3 loop reads CASSFKGNSPLHF. In DNA form, the CDR3 reads TGTGCCAGCAGTTTTAAGGGTAATTCACCCCTCCACTTT.

V gene TRBV6-5 combines with J gene TRBJ2-1, with a possible D match to TRBD2 (5 bases). The V end lost 4 bases, the J end lost 2 bases, and 12 bases lay between the germline ends. The CDR3 is 15 amino acids. CDR1 is MNHEY, CDR2 SVGAGI, per germline. The CDR3 DNA follows: TGTGCCAGCAGTTCTAGCTTGAGTACCTACAATGAGCAGTTCTTC. Its translation: CASSSSLSTYNEQFF.

The table lists this clonotype with a few counts. The V gene is TRBV6-1, the J gene TRBJ2-3; 11 bases map to TRBD2. J lost 0 bases, V lost 6 bases, and 8 bases had no gene match. From germline, CDR1 is MNHNS and CDR2 SASEGT. The CDR3 runs to 17 residues. For the CDR3, the DNA is TGTGCCAGCAGACCCGGGACTAGCGGAGCTAGCACAGATACGCAGTATTTT. Amino acid sequence: CASRPGTSGASTDTQYF.

This clonotype was observed many times. This chain uses TRBV6-5 with TRBJ1-6, with D uncertain. The CDR3 length is 16 residues. The V gene's germline CDR1 is MNHEY and CDR2 SVGAGI. Trimming removed 4 bases at V and 0 bases at J, with 10 bases between. CDR3 sequence: CASSSHSSSYNSPLHF. DNA of the CDR3: TGTGCCAGCAGTTCCCACTCGAGCTCCTATAATTCACCCCTCCACTTT.